This T cell receptor beta chain was profiled in a study of T cell repertoires in cytomegalovirus infection. TCRdb analysed the reads with MiXCR anew, one entry per CDR3 protein. The table includes roughly 920,000 distinct CDR3 sequences, more than 25% detected once. CDR1 and CDR2 from the germline V gene are MDHEN and SYDVKM. V gave up 5 bases and J gave up 1 base, with 5 bases separating them. The CDR3 length is 12 residues. This clonotype was detected ten times or more. Its matching antigen is unknown. V is TRBV28 and J is TRBJ1-1; the D is unclear. The sample was cultured CD8+ T cells from PBMCs, taken from culture after CMV antigen stimulation. The sequence came from a human donor in good health (CMV status not recorded). Some clones in this sample may be carry-over from other donors' samples. The DNA of the CDR3 is TGTGCCAGCAGTAGTCAGAACACTGAAGCTTTCTTT. This translates into CASSSQNTEAFF.